This T cell receptor (beta chain) was recovered during a study of cytomegalovirus exposure and HLA in healthy donors. The study, taken as a whole, reports: Analysis was performed later, and it showed HLA-associated TCR beta chains to be more clonally expanded than equally common others. According to the study, roughly 160 TCR beta chains were cytomegalovirus-associated.

13 Jbeta primers and 60 Vbeta primers were used for the PCR. Method: immunoSEQ multiplex PCR; TCRdb's copy keeps in-frame clones and lacks some. The sample carries about 140,000 clones, about three fifths recorded once. To note about this clone: The antigen is unknown. The junction departs from germline at one end; a sequencing error may be responsible.

Germline values: CDR1 SGDLS, CDR2 YYNGEE. The length of the CDR3 is 15 residues. The chain combines TRBV9 with TRBJ1-2; 8 nucleotides align to TRBD1. The clonotype originates from a male donor in good health and CMV-seronegative. Sequenced: PBMCs. Written as DNA, the CDR3 is TGTGCCAGCAGCGTAACGTGGGACAGGTCGGGTGGCTACCCCTTC. Its translation is CASSVTWDRSGGYPF.